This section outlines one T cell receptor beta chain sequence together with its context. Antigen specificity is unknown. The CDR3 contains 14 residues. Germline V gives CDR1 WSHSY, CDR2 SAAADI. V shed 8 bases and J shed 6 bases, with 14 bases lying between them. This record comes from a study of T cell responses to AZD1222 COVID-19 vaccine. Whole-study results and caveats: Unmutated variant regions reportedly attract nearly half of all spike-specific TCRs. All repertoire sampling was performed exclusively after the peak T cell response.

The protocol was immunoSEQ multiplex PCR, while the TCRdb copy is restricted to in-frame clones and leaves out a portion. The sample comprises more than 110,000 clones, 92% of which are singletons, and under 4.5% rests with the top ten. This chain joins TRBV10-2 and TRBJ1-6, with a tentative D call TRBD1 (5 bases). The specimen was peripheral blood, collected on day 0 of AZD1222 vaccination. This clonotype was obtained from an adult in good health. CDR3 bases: TGCGCCAGCTGTAGGGGAGCCGGTAATTCACCCCTCCACTTT. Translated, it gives CASCRGAGNSPLHF.